This entry lists 26 T cell receptor beta chains sequenced from one sample in a study of human T cells and chemical hapten exposure. TCRdb analysed the RACE reads with MiXCR anew, one entry per CDR3 protein. The table shows 85,000 to 120,000 distinct CDR3 sequences, with 9% to 15% occurring only once. Sample time point: pre-sensitization, week 0. The treatment was: therapeutic diphenylcyclopropenone sensitization with weekly scalp DPC. The source material was whole blood, sampled in connection with sensitization to the hapten diphenylcyclopropenone (DPC). The receptors derive from a woman between 50 and 59 years old with alopecia areata. Some clones in this sample may be carry-over from other donors' samples.

Concerning this clonotype itself: One end of the junction fails to match germline, which may point to a read error. The gene calls are TRBV27 and TRBJ1-2, with 7 nucleotides matching TRBD1. CDR1 is MNHEY, CDR2 SMNVEV, per germline (reference sequence). This CDR3 has 14 residues. DNA for the CDR3: TGTACCAGCAGTCCCGTGACAGGGCGACCTGGCTACACCTTC. Encoded protein: CTSSPVTGRPGYTF.

This clonotype was counted only a few times. The J gene is TRBJ2-1, the V gene TRBV7-2; 7 bases match TRBD2. The CDR3 sequence is 13 residues long. Looked up from germline, CDR1 is SGHTA and CDR2 is FQGNSA. J was trimmed by 6 bases and V by 2 bases; bases with no gene match: 1. CDR3 nucleotides: TGTGCCAGCAGCTTATCGGGAGGCAATGAGCAGTTCTTC. Protein product: CASSLSGGNEQFF.

This clonotype was seen a handful of times. This CDR3 is CSAISPGAASAEKLFF. The CDR3 DNA reads TGCAGTGCCATTTCACCAGGGGCCGCCTCCGCGGAAAAACTGTTTTTT. The chain is built from TRBV20-1 and TRBJ1-4, with a tentative D call TRBD1 (6 bases). The CDR3 is 16 residues long. CDR1 is DFQATT, CDR2 SNEGSKA, per germline (reference sequence). The germline V and J ends were trimmed by 6 bases and 8 bases, with 25 bases remaining between them.

There are many counts of this clonotype. This chain joins TRBV7-6 and TRBJ2-3; unclear D gene. Germline assignment: CDR1 SGHVS and CDR2 FNYEAQ. V dropped 1 base and J dropped 1 base, with 9 bases sitting between them. The CDR3 contains 15 residues. The CDR3, as DNA: TGTGCCAGCAGCTTAGGACTGCCTGGCACAGATACGCAGTATTTT. It is translated as CASSLGLPGTDTQYF.

This sequence joins TRBV11-2 and TRBJ1-1; D gene uncertain. Germline V CDR1 and CDR2: SGHAT, FQNNGV. With 3 bases removed from V and 4 bases from J, the gap between germline ends came to 9 bases. This CDR3 region has 13 residues. DNA of the CDR3: TGTGCCAGCAGCTTCGGCTCTATCACTGAAGCTTTCTTT. Its protein is CASSFGSITEAFF.

Many counts were recorded for this clonotype. This chain links TRBV24-1 with TRBJ2-2, with D unresolved. Germline values: CDR1 KGHDR, CDR2 SFDVKD. The CDR3 is 15 residues long. V was shortened by 4 bases and J by 8 bases, with 16 bases between the two germline ends. DNA for the CDR3: TGTGCCACCAGTGAGGTGGGCCTGCCGAGAGGGGAGCTGTTTTTT. This encodes CATSEVGLPRGELFF.

This clonotype occurred a few times. The J gene is TRBJ1-1, the V gene TRBV6-5; D not certain. From germline, CDR1 is MNHEY and CDR2 SVGAGI. The CDR3 totals 13 residues. V gave up 6 bases and J gave up 5 bases, with 13 bases separating them. CDR3 sequence reads: CASRLTPGTEAFF. The CDR3 nucleotides are TGTGCCAGCAGACTGACACCCGGTACTGAAGCTTTCTTT.

V is TRBV29-1 and J is TRBJ2-5; D remains ambiguous. CDR1 is SQVTM, CDR2 ANQGSEA, per germline. There are 12 residues in the CDR3. V was trimmed by 5 bases and J by 2 bases, leaving 9 bases between them. The CDR3 protein is CSVLHLQETQYF. CDR3 bases: TGCAGCGTTCTACACTTACAAGAGACCCAGTACTTC. Complete variable domain (other parts from reference TRBV29-1 and TRBJ2-5): SAVISQKPSRDICQRGTSLTIQCQVDSQVTMMFWYRQQPGQSLTLIATANQGSEATYESGFVIDKFPISRPNLTFSTLTVSNMSPEDSSIYLCSVLHLQETQYFGPGTRLLVL.

V is TRBV7-2 and J is TRBJ1-2; D gene uncertain. The CDR3 spans 17 residues. Trimming cost V 1 base and J 5 bases, with 20 bases left between them. CDR1 SGHTA and CDR2 FQGNSA come from the germline V gene. The DNA for the CDR3 is TGTGCCAGCAGCTTAGTGGGGATAGTTACTGCTCGGTATGGCTACACCTTC. Protein sequence: CASSLVGIVTARYGYTF.

The chain carries TRBV6-4 and TRBJ1-6; no reliable D call. CDR3 length: 13 residues. Deletions cut 4 bases from V and 7 bases from J, with 8 bases between. Looked up from germline, CDR1 is MRHNA and CDR2 is SNTAGT. CDR3 in DNA: TGTGCCAGCAGTGGCAACATAAATTCACCCCTCCACTTT. Encoded protein: CASSGNINSPLHF.

The chain recombines TRBV29-1 with TRBJ2-5; maybe TRBD2 (6 bases). Trimming left V 8 bases short and J 6 bases short, with 19 bases between. The CDR3 is 13 amino acids. Germline V gene data show CDR1 as SQVTM and CDR2 as ANQGSEA. CDR3 region: CSLRGQGGQTQYF. The CDR3 coding sequence is TGCAGCCTTCGAGGGCAGGGAGGACAGACCCAGTACTTC.

At least ten counts were recorded for this clonotype. The chain employs TRBV7-2 and TRBJ2-3; TRBD2 might be the D (6 bases). Trimming cost V 7 bases and J 6 bases, with 14 bases left between them. Germline loops: CDR1 SGHTA, CDR2 FQGNSA. The CDR3 is made up of 13 amino acids. The DNA of the CDR3 is TGTGCCAGCAACCCACTAGCAGGGGATACGCAGTATTTT. It is translated as CASNPLAGDTQYF.

V usage is TRBV18 and J usage is TRBJ1-4; D gene ambiguous. V lost 4 bases to trimming and J lost 6 bases, with 12 bases between them. Looked up from germline, CDR1 is KGHSH and CDR2 is LQKENI. The CDR3 runs to 14 residues. This chain's CDR3 is CASSLAGPYEKLFF. The DNA of the CDR3 is TGTGCCAGCTCACTAGCTGGGCCATATGAAAAACTGTTTTTT.

This clonotype was counted only a few times. The V call is TRBV11-2, the J call TRBJ2-3, with D perhaps matching TRBD2 (5 bases). The CDR3 runs 15 residues. Germline loops: CDR1 SGHAT, CDR2 FQNNGV. The V gene lost 4 bases and the J gene lost 2 bases, with 13 bases spanning the gap. CDR3 residues: CASSSLGGFTDTQYF. CDR3 DNA sequence: TGTGCCAGCAGCTCTCTCGGAGGATTCACAGATACGCAGTATTTT.

The gene calls are TRBV10-1 and TRBJ2-1; the D is unclear. Germline V gene sequence: CDR1 WNHNN, CDR2 SYGVQD (reference sequence). The V and J ends lost 10 bases and 6 bases respectively, with 19 bases between them. This CDR3 region has 14 residues. In DNA, the CDR3 is TGCGCCACCAAAGGATCAGCTCGGGTCAATGAGCAGTTCTTC. Translated, it gives CATKGSARVNEQFF.

The chain links TRBV29-1 to TRBJ2-5, with a weak D call TRBD2 (6 bases). V was cut by 6 bases and J by 3 bases, with 14 bases left in between. This CDR3 is 13 amino acids long. Germline V gene sequence: CDR1 SQVTM, CDR2 ANQGSEA. The CDR3 DNA reads TGCAGCGTCATCCTCGCGGGGAAAGAGACCCAGTACTTC. This codes for CSVILAGKETQYF.

This clonotype was detected many times. The chain links TRBV7-8 to TRBJ1-5, with a tentative D call TRBD1 (5 bases). The germline V gene has CDR1 SGHVS and CDR2 FQNEAQ. This CDR3 is 18 amino acids long. Trimming left V 2 bases short and J 0 bases short, with 17 bases between. As DNA, the CDR3 is TGTGCCAGCAGCTTAAGAGGAGGGACGGACGCTAGCAATCAGCCCCAGCATTTT. This encodes CASSLRGGTDASNQPQHF.

The gene calls are TRBV10-3 and TRBJ2-1, with 9 bases that match TRBD2. Unmatched junction bases numbered 6, after V lost 6 bases and J lost 9 bases. This CDR3 is built from 13 residues. In germline, CDR1 is ENHRY, CDR2 SYGVKD. Here the CDR3 reads CAISRAAGGEQFF. The CDR3 DNA is TGTGCCATCAGCCGGGCAGCGGGGGGTGAGCAGTTCTTC.

The V and J genes are TRBV5-1 and TRBJ2-2; TRBD1 might be the D (5 bases). V was trimmed by 1 base and J by 6 bases, leaving 13 bases between them. Germline loops: CDR1 SGHRS, CDR2 YFSETQ. This CDR3 region has 15 residues. The CDR3 protein is CASSLIVGAAGELFF. The CDR3 bases are TGCGCCAGCAGCTTGATCGTAGGGGCCGCCGGGGAGCTGTTTTTT.

This clonotype was detected only a few times. The chain joins TRBV28 to TRBJ2-2; no clear D. CDR3 length equals 16 residues. Germline-derived CDR1 and CDR2 are MDHEN and SYDVKM. The V end lost 5 bases, the J end lost 6 bases, and 19 bases lay between the germline ends. The CDR3 sequence is CASSPLPRGKAGELFF. Here the CDR3 DNA reads TGTGCCAGCAGTCCCTTGCCCCGCGGAAAGGCCGGGGAGCTGTTTTTT.

This clonotype has more than one count but fewer than ten. The chain carries TRBV28 and TRBJ2-7; D call uncertain. The CDR3 runs to 14 residues. Trimming shortened V by 3 bases and J by 6 bases, and 15 bases separated the two germline ends. Germline CDR1 MDHEN, CDR2 SYDVKM. Written as DNA, the CDR3 is TGTGCCAGCAGTTTGCGTCAGGAGAGGCTCGAGCAGTACTTC. As protein: CASSLRQERLEQYF.

This clonotype was seen a few times. The gene calls are TRBV7-6 and TRBJ1-3; D not certain. Trimming removed 5 bases at V and 0 bases at J, with 11 bases between. CDR1 and CDR2 (germline): SGHVS, FNYEAQ. This CDR3 contains 15 residues. The CDR3 coding sequence is TGTGCCAGCAGCCCGACGGTGGGCTCTGGAAACACCATATATTTT. Amino acid sequence: CASSPTVGSGNTIYF.

This clonotype was seen more than once but under ten times. The chain carries TRBV12-3 or TRBV12-4 and TRBJ1-6; D ambiguous. The V gene lost 7 bases and the J gene lost 10 bases, with 11 bases spanning the gap. There are 12 residues in the CDR3. CDR3 coding DNA: TGTGCCAGCACCGATCAGATCTCACCCCTCCACTTT. Its protein is CASTDQISPLHF.

For this clonotype: The junction departs from germline at one end; a sequencing error may be responsible. The chain links TRBV7-7 to TRBJ1-1; D uncertain. The CDR3 is made up of 13 amino acids. Germline-derived CDR1 and CDR2 are SSHAT and FNYEAQ (reference sequence). CDR3 region: CASSPTSGTEAFF. For the CDR3, the DNA is TGTGCTAGCAGCCCGACGTCGGGAACTGAAGCTTTCTTT.

The chain is built from TRBV20-1 and TRBJ2-1; 8 positions match TRBD1. V lost 6 bases, J lost 10 bases, and 5 bases stayed unmatched. This CDR3 contains 11 residues. Per germline, CDR1 DFQATT and CDR2 SNEGSKA (reference sequence). This CDR3 reads CSAGTGAEQFF. The DNA for the CDR3 is TGCAGTGCCGGGACAGGAGCGGAGCAGTTCTTC.

This clonotype was observed a handful of times. The rearrangement links TRBV2 to TRBJ1-1; TRBD1 is a possible D gene (6 bases). The germline V gene encodes CDR1 SNHLY and CDR2 FYNNEI. V lost 7 bases to trimming and J lost 6 bases, with 15 bases between them. This CDR3 is built from 13 residues. The CDR3 loop is CASTGQGIAEAFF. DNA for the CDR3: TGTGCCAGCACAGGTCAGGGGATCGCTGAAGCTTTCTTT.